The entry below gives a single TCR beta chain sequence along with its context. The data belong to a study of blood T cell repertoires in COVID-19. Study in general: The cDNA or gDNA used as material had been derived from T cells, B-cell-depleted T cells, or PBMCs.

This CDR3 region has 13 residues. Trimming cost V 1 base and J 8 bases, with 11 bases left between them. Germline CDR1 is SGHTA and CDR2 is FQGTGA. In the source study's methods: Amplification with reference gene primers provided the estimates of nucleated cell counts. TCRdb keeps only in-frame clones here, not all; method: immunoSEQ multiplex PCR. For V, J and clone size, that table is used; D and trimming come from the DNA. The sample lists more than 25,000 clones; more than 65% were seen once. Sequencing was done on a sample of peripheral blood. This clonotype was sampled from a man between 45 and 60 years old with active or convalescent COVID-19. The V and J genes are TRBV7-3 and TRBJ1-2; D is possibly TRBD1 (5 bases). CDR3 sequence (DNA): TGTGCCAGCAGCTTAAAACGGGGGGACGGCTACACCTTC. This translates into CASSLKRGDGYTF.